This T cell receptor beta chain is drawn from a study of blood T cell repertoires in COVID-19. In the study overall: T cells, B-cell-depleted T cells, or PBMCs supplied cDNA or gDNA.

Those who participated ranged in age from roughly 18 to 89 years and resided in about two dozen US areas. Participants were placed into cohorts based on the clinical history they reported. The CDR3 runs 13 residues. Germline loops: CDR1 MNHEY, CDR2 SVGAGI. Trimming at V came to 6 bases and at J to 3 bases, leaving 4 bases not matched to a gene. Generated by immunoSEQ multiplex PCR, the TCRdb table keeps only in-frame clones and is missing some. Among fewer than 500,000 clones listed, roughly 87% were seen once. The chain couples TRBV6-5 to TRBJ1-1; 7 positions agree with TRBD1. Source material: PBMCs or T cells enriched from blood (not recorded which). The clonotype originates from a woman in her late teens or twenties who had recovered from COVID-19. The CDR3 spells CASRAQGYTEAFF. As DNA, the CDR3 is TGTGCCAGCAGGGCACAGGGGTACACTGAAGCTTTCTTT.